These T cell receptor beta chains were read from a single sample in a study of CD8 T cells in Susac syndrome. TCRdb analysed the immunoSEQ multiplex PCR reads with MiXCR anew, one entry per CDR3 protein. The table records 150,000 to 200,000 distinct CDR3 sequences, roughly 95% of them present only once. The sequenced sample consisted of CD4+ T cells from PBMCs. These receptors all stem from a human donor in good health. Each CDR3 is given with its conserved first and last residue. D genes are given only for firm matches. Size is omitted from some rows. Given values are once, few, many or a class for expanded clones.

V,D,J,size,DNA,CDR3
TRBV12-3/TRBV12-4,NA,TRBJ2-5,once,TGTGCCAGCAGCTCCGGGACCCAAGAGACCCAGTACTTC,CASSSGTQETQYF
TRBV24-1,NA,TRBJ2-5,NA,TGTGCCACCAGTGATCCAAGGGGGGAGACCCAGTACTTC,CATSDPRGETQYF
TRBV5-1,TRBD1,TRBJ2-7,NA,TGCGCCAGCAGCATTACGGGACAGAACACCGCAGGGGAGCAGTACTTC,CASSITGQNTAGEQYF
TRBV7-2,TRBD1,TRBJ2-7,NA,TGTGCCAGCAGCTTAGTAGGGACAGGGTTCGAGCAGTACTTC,CASSLVGTGFEQYF
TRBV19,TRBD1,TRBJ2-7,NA,TGTGCCAGTAGTCGAGGGACAGGGATTCCCTACGAGCAGTACTTC,CASSRGTGIPYEQYF
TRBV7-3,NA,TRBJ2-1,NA,TGTGCCAGCAGCTTACAGGGAGGCCCCGATGAGCAGTTCTTC,CASSLQGGPDEQFF
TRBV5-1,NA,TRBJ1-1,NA,TGCGCCAGCAGTCTGCGGCCAACTGAAGCTTTCTTT,CASSLRPTEAFF
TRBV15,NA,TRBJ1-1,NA,TGTGCCACCAGCAGGGGATCGGACACTGAAGCTTTCTTT,CATSRGSDTEAFF
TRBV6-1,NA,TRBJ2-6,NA,TGTGCCAGCAGAGGGGAGGCTGGGGCCAACGTCCTGACTTTC,CASRGEAGANVLTF
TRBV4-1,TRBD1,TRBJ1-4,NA,TGCGCCAGCAGCCCGGGACAGGGGGCTGGTGAAAAACTGTTTTTT,CASSPGQGAGEKLFF
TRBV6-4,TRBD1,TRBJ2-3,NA,TGTGCCAGGAAGGGACAGGCGAACACAGATACGCAGTATTTT,CARKGQANTDTQYF
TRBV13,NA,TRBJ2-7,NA,TGTGCCAGCAGCCACAGGGCCTACGAGCAGTACTTC,CASSHRAYEQYF
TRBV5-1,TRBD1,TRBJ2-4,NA,TGCGCCAGCAGCTTCCTCCCGGGACAGGGTGCCAAAAACATTCAGTACTTC,CASSFLPGQGAKNIQYF
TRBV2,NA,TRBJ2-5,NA,TGTGCCAGCACGCAATTGGGGGCGGGGACCCAGTACTTC,CASTQLGAGTQYF
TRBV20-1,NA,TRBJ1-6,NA,TGCAGTGCTAGGATGCGAGGGGGGAGTTCACCCCTCCACTTT,CSARMRGGSSPLHF
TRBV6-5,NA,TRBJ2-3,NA,TGTGCCAGCAGTTACTCGAACAGGGGCACAGATACGCAGTATTTT,CASSYSNRGTDTQYF
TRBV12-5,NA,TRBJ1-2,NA,TGTGCTAGTGGCGGGGTGGGCGGTGGCTACACCTTC,CASGGVGGGYTF
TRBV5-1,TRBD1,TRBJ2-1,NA,TGCGCCAGCAGCTTTCCTTGGACAGGGAGCAATGAGCAGTTCTTC,CASSFPWTGSNEQFF
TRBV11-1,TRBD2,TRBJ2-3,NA,TGTGCCAGCAGCTTAGGACTAGCGAGATCCACAGATACGCAGTATTTT,CASSLGLARSTDTQYF
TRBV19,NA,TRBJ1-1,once,TGTGCCAGTAGGGGGGCAGGGTTCGCTGAAGCTTTCTTT,CASRGAGFAEAFF
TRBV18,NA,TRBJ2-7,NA,TGTGCCAGCTCAGCCAATCACGGCGAGCAGTACTTC,CASSANHGEQYF
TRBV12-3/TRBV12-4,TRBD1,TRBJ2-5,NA,TGTGCCAGCAGTTTAGGGGACAGTCAAGAGACCCAGTACTTC,CASSLGDSQETQYF
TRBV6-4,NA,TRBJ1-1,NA,TGTGCCAGCAGTGACGGGAACCGGAACACTGAAGCTTTCTTT,CASSDGNRNTEAFF
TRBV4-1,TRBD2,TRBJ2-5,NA,TGCGCCAGCAGCCAAGATGGGGCGGGGGGGCTGGAGACCCAGTACTTC,CASSQDGAGGLETQYF
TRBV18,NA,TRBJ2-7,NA,TGTGCCAGCTCACCAATGGCGGAAAGGGAGGTGGCCTACGAGCAGTACTTC,CASSPMAEREVAYEQYF
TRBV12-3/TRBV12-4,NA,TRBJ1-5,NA,TGTGCCAGCAGCCCTGGGAGCCCGGGCAATCAGCCCCAGCATTTT,CASSPGSPGNQPQHF
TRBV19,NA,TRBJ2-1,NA,TGTGCCAGTAGTATCGGGGGGCGCGACAATGAGCAGTTCTTC,CASSIGGRDNEQFF